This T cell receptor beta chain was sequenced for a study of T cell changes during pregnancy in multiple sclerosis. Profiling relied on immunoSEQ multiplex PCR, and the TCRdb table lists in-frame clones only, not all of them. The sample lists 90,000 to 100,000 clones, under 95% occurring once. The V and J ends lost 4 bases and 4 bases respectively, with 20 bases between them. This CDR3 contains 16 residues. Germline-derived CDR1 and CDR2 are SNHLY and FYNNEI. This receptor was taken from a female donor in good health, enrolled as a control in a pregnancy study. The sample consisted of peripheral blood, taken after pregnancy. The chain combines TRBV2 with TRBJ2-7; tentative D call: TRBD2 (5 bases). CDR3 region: CASSVALGIIDYEQYF. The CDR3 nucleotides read TGTGCCAGCAGTGTAGCGCTAGGAATAATCGATTACGAGCAGTACTTC.